This T cell receptor beta chain was sequenced for a study of T-cell memory formation after mild COVID-19. Study-level information: Largely, the TCR clusters proved donor specific.

The CDR3 spans 14 residues. Trimming removed 7 bases at V and 6 bases at J, with 18 bases between. CDR1 and CDR2 (germline): MNHNY, SVGAGI (reference sequence). TCRdb re-called the 5' RACE reads through MiXCR, storing one row per CDR3 protein. The sample holds about 430,000 distinct CDR3 sequences, roughly 24% seen once. Only a few counts were recorded for this clonotype. This rearrangement joins TRBV6-6 to TRBJ1-1; D may be TRBD1 (5 bases). This receptor was identified in an adult woman who had mild COVID-19 (a few samples of this study predate the infection). Cell type and time point are not known. The source material was PBMCs or a T cell subset sorted from them (not recorded which). The CDR3 sequence is CASNPSGGSAEAFF. In nucleotides, the CDR3 is TGTGCCAGCAATCCCTCGGGGGGATCGGCTGAAGCTTTCTTT.